This record covers a single T cell receptor beta chain. This CDR3 comprises 11 residues. Germline assignment: CDR1 SGHDT and CDR2 YYEEEE. With 4 bases removed from V and 4 bases from J, the gap between germline ends came to 5 bases. This specimen comes from a study of blood T cell repertoires in COVID-19. The wider study: Sites across the United States, Italy and Spain contributed samples from acute and convalescent COVID-19. T cells, B-cell-depleted T cells, or PBMCs supplied cDNA or gDNA.

Authors' methods: Amplification with reference gene primers provided the estimates of nucleated cell counts. Measured with immunoSEQ multiplex PCR; TCRdb has only the in-frame clones, and not every one. V and J calls and clone size follow that table, whereas D and trimming were derived from the DNA. The sample has roughly 220,000 clones; about 88% are singletons. Sequencing was done on a sample of peripheral blood. The chain recombines TRBV5-6 with TRBJ1-2; possible D gene TRBD1, 5 bases. The clonotype comes from a man between 50 and 59 years old who had recovered from COVID-19. The CDR3 bases are TGTGCCAGCAGCCAGGGCTATGGCTACACCTTC. Its protein is CASSQGYGYTF.